This T cell receptor (beta chain) was identified during a study of blood T cell repertoires in COVID-19. About the research overall: Acute and convalescent COVID-19 samples came from the United States, Italy and Spain. T cells, B-cell-depleted T cells, or PBMCs provided the cDNA or gDNA that served as material.

V shed 5 bases and J shed 5 bases, with 18 bases lying between them. The CDR3 is 15 amino acids. The germline V gene has CDR1 SEHNR and CDR2 FQNEAQ (reference sequence). In the study's own analysis: It was from reference gene primer amplification that nucleated cell counts were estimated. TCRdb's copy holds only in-frame clones and misses some; the assay was immunoSEQ multiplex PCR. V, J and clone size are those of that table, while D and trimming were read from the DNA. Among approximately 70,000 clones, around 83% were seen once, and the ten largest hold around 9.7%. The V call is TRBV7-9, the J call TRBJ2-5, with D perhaps TRBD2 (5 bases). This TCR was recovered from a woman older than 75 with acute or convalescent COVID-19. Sequenced input: peripheral blood. The CDR3 is CASSGWTSRLETQYF. CDR3 coding DNA: TGTGCCAGCAGCGGGTGGACTTCACGTTTGGAGACCCAGTACTTC.